A single sample gave rise to the 18 T cell receptor beta chains below, sequenced in a study of tumor-infiltrating lymphocytes in primary liver carcinoma. Making TCR beta cDNA involved approximately 510 ng total RNA and a constant-region primer. Researchers made the TCR beta libraries by running three nested multiplex PCR rounds with slightly modified ARM-PCR. Primers for the first two PCR rounds were TRBV1-TRBV30 forward primers and a C-beta reverse primer (approximately 9 cycles per round). TCRdb re-called the multiplex PCR reads through MiXCR, storing one row per CDR3 protein. The sample consists of about 320,000 distinct CDR3 sequences, 65% of them appearing once. Blood RNA came from unsorted whole blood; germline DNA was also extracted. Specimen: peripheral blood. These TCRs come from a man in his forties with primary liver carcinoma and hepatitis B virus infection.

J is TRBJ2-1 and V is TRBV29-1; D may be TRBD1 (6 bases). V lost 3 bases and J 7 bases, leaving 13 bases between the germline ends. Germline V CDR1 and CDR2: SQVTM, ANQGSEA. The CDR3 is 13 residues long. The CDR3 sequence: CSVDDRRRNEQFF. The DNA of the CDR3 is TGCAGCGTTGACGACAGGCGGCGGAATGAGCAGTTCTTC.

Note on this clonotype: A read error may produce the germline difference seen at one junction end. This sequence joins TRBV12-3 or TRBV12-4 and TRBJ2-1, with a weak D call TRBD2 (6 bases). The CDR3 totals 16 residues. For the CDR3, the DNA is TGTACCAGCAGTTTAGGGCGAGCGGGCCATCCAAATGAGCAGTTCTTC. Its translation is CTSSLGRAGHPNEQFF.

The rearrangement links TRBV6-5 to TRBJ2-2, with TRBD2 matching over 8 bases. The CDR3 is 17 residues long. Per germline, CDR1 MNHEY and CDR2 SVGAGI. Trimming took 0 bases from V and 1 from J; bases not matched to a gene: 4. CDR3 in DNA: TGTGCCAGCAGTTACTCTCGGGGGGGGGTGAACACCGGGGAGCTGTTTTTT. Amino acids: CASSYSRGGVNTGELFF.

This clonotype has just a few counts. The chain joins TRBV12-3 or TRBV12-4 to TRBJ1-4; 11 bases fit TRBD1. The CDR3 loop spans 14 amino acids. V shed 6 bases and J 7 bases; nucleotides not matched to a gene: 4. DNA for the CDR3: TGTGCCAGCAGCCTTGGGACAGGGGGTGAAAAACTGTTTTTT. It specifies CASSLGTGGEKLFF.

With regard to this clonotype: Given a much more abundant clone one base away, this may be a read error. This chain uses TRBV5-6 with TRBJ2-5, with TRBD1 identical over 11 bases. Looked up from germline, CDR1 is SGHDT and CDR2 is YYEEEE. This CDR3 comprises 14 residues. CDR3 residues: CASSQGQGGETPYF. The CDR3 DNA is TGTGCCAGCAGCCAGGGACAGGGGGGAGAGACCCCGTACTTC.

This clonotype was observed a handful of times. The chain is built from TRBV28 and TRBJ2-3, with D perhaps matching TRBD1 (6 bases). V lost 7 bases to trimming and J lost 6 bases, with 23 bases between them. Germline CDR1 reads MDHEN; CDR2 reads SYDVKM. The CDR3 is 16 residues long. CDR3 coding DNA: TGTGCCAGCACCAGTTTAGGGGGAGACCTCCGGGATACGCAGTATTTT. Translation gives CASTSLGGDLRDTQYF.

This clonotype turned up a few times. V is TRBV21-1 and J is TRBJ2-5; the D call in the table, TRBD1, was not verified against the DNA. TRBV21-1 constitutes a pseudogene. The CDR3 spans 13 residues. CDR3 sequence: CASTQGWEETQYF. The CDR3 coding sequence is TGTGCCAGCACACAGGGATGGGAAGAGACCCAGTACTTC.

This clonotype was observed at least ten times. The V and J genes are TRBV11-1 and TRBJ2-1; the match to TRBD2 covers 9 bases. This CDR3 is built from 18 residues. J was trimmed by 1 base and V by 2 bases; bases with no gene match: 9. CDR1 and CDR2 (germline): SGHAT, FQDESV (reference sequence). Written as DNA, the CDR3 is TGTGCCAGCAGCTTATACCGCTCCGCGGGAGGGTCCTACAATGAGCAGTTCTTC. Translation gives CASSLYRSAGGSYNEQFF.

Remarks on this clonotype: An end of the junction differs from the germline gene, which may be a read error. The V call is TRBV11-2, the J call TRBJ1-1, with no clear D. The CDR3 has 17 amino acids. Germline CDR1 reads SGHAT; CDR2 reads FQNNGV. The CDR3 DNA reads TGTGCCAGCAGCTTAGTCCGAAGGGCAGACCTGAACACTGGAGCTTTCTTT. As protein: CASSLVRRADLNTGAFF. Combining the CDR3 with reference TRBV11-2 and TRBJ1-1 gives the whole variable domain EAGVAQSPRYKIIEKRQSVAFWCNPISGHATLYWYQQILGQGPKLLIQFQNNGVVDDSQLPKDRFSAERLKGVDSTLKIQPAKLEDSAVYLCASSLVRRADLNTGAFFGQGTRLTVV.

Comment on this clonotype: Since a much larger clone is just one base distant, this may be a read error. The chain employs TRBV4-3 and TRBJ1-4; D is ambiguous. This CDR3 has 16 residues. V lost 1 base to trimming and J lost 4 bases, with 13 bases between them. Germline CDR1 is LGHNA and CDR2 is YSLEER. DNA for the CDR3: TGCGCCAGCAGCCAAGGTCGGACGATTCTTAATGAAAAACTGTTTTTT. The encoded protein is CASSQGRTILNEKLFF.

In regard to this clonotype: One base away lies a much larger clone, so this may be a sequencing read error. The chain couples TRBV10-3 to TRBJ1-2, with 7 bases that match TRBD1. The CDR3 length is 13 residues. Germline CDR1 ENHRY, CDR2 SYGVKD. This CDR3 is CAISAGTDYDYTF. CDR3 nucleotide sequence: TGTGCCATCAGCGCCGGGACAGACTATGACTACACCTTC.

The chain joins TRBV6-5 to TRBJ1-5, with D hard to call. Trimming pared 0 bases from V and 5 bases from J, leaving 8 bases between. In germline, CDR1 is MNHEY, CDR2 SVGAGI. The CDR3 sequence is 14 residues long. In nucleotides, the CDR3 is TGTGCCAGCAGTTACTCGAACGCCTATCAGCCCCAGCATTTT. The encoded protein is CASSYSNAYQPQHF.

On this clonotype itself: The CDR3 ends on some other residue instead of the conserved phenylalanine or tryptophan, so this is likely a read error. It is unclear where the CDR3 begins or ends on the DNA, so no DNA is shown, and the CDR3 is as TCRdb lists it. V is TRBV28 and J is TRBJ2-7; the listed D gene, TRBD1, was not tested against the DNA. CDR1 MDHEN and CDR2 SYDVKM come from the germline V gene. The CDR3 contains 11 residues when both ends are counted. CDR3: CASSSRDREGY.

This clonotype came up once. It may be a read error: a sequence one base away is much more abundant. The J gene is TRBJ2-3, the V gene TRBV29-1; D gene ambiguous. In germline, CDR1 is SQVTM, CDR2 ANQGSEA. Trimming removed 3 bases from V and 6 bases from J, with 10 bases in between. The CDR3 consists of 12 residues. CDR3 sequence: CSVESVADTQYF. The DNA of the CDR3 is TGCAGCGTTGAGTCCGTGGCGGATACGCAGTATTTT.

This clonotype was observed many times. V and J are TRBV4-1 and TRBJ2-1, with TRBD2 as a possible D gene (6 bases). The germline V and J ends were trimmed by 5 bases and 11 bases, with 7 bases remaining between them. The V gene's germline CDR1 is MGHRA and CDR2 YSYEKL. The CDR3 is 10 residues long. CDR3 nucleotides: TGCGCCAGCAGCGCGGGACAGCAGTTCTTC. Amino acid sequence: CASSAGQQFF.

The chain carries TRBV19 and TRBJ2-1; D call uncertain. CDR3 length: 13 residues. V gave up 2 bases and J gave up 8 bases, with 10 bases separating them. In germline, CDR1 is LNHDA, CDR2 SQIVND (reference sequence). The CDR3, as DNA: TGTGCCAGTAGTATAACGACGGGCTATGAGCAGTTCTTC. It encodes CASSITTGYEQFF.

Worth noting for this clonotype: One base away lies a much larger clone, so this may be a sequencing read error. The chain recombines TRBV6-2 or TRBV6-3 with TRBJ1-4, with 7 bases aligning to TRBD1. The CDR3 sequence is 15 residues long. CDR1 and CDR2 (germline): MNHEY, SVGEGT. The V segment lost 9 bases and the J segment 8 bases; nucleotides outside the gene matches: 15. CDR3 nucleotides: TGTGCCAGAAGTGAGTGGACAGGAAACCAAGAAAAACTGTTTTTT. It yields the protein CARSEWTGNQEKLFF.

A remark on this clonotype: A much larger clone sits a single nucleotide away, making a read error possible. The chain links TRBV29-1 to TRBJ1-2; 7 bases agree with TRBD1. The germline V gene encodes CDR1 SQVTM and CDR2 ANQGSEA. This CDR3 has 13 residues. In DNA form, the CDR3 reads TGCAGAGTTGGGCGCGAGGGGGACAGTGGCTACACCTTC. Translated, it gives CRVGREGDSGYTF.